The rows below give T cell receptor beta chains drawn from one sample of a study of OX40 agonist ivuxolimab in advanced cancers. Data came from immunoSEQ multiplex PCR; TCRdb stores just in-frame clones and leaves some out. The sample lists around 65,000 clones, roughly 90% occurring once. This material consisted of CD4+ or CD8+ T cells sorted from blood, taken in a trial of the OX40 agonist ivuxolimab. The receptors stem from an adult with an advanced solid tumor such as melanoma, head and neck, liver or kidney cancer. Each CDR3 is given with its conserved first and last residue. A D gene is named only where the DNA matches it firmly. Rows may omit the clone size; those that give it use once, few, many or a size class.

NA | TRBJ1-1 | TRBV6-6 | NA | 13 | TGTGCCAGCAGTATTCAGGGAGGCACTGAAGCTTTCTTT | CASSIQGGTEAFF
TRBD2 | TRBJ2-1 | TRBV10-1 | NA | 13 | TGCGCCAGCAGGACTAGCGGGAGCAATGAGCAGTTCTTC | CASRTSGSNEQFF
TRBD1 | TRBJ2-5 | TRBV30 | NA | 14 | TGTGCCTGGATGGACAGGGGGCGTTTAGAGACCCAGTACTTC | CAWMDRGRLETQYF
TRBD2 | TRBJ2-7 | TRBV27 | NA | 14 | TGTGCCAGCAACCAGACTAGCGACTCAGGAGAGCAGTACTTC | CASNQTSDSGEQYF
TRBD1 | TRBJ2-1 | TRBV11-2 | NA | 15 | TGTGCCAGCAGCTTGAGCACGGGACAGTACAATGAGCAGTTCTTC | CASSLSTGQYNEQFF
NA | TRBJ2-2 | TRBV18 | NA | 14 | TGTGCCAGCTCACCGGGACAGAACACCGGGGAGCTGTTTTTT | CASSPGQNTGELFF
NA | TRBJ1-1 | TRBV18 | NA | 15 | TGTGCCAGCTCCTTACACTTGACAGGGAACACTGAAGCTTTCTTT | CASSLHLTGNTEAFF
TRBD2 | TRBJ2-7 | TRBV27 | NA | 14 | TGTGCCAGCAGTCGGACTAGCGGGAGTCTCGAGCAGTACTTC | CASSRTSGSLEQYF
TRBD1 | TRBJ1-3 | TRBV4-2 | NA | 17 | TGTGCCAGCAGCCAAGATCTGGGAGAGGGGGCTCGAAACACCATATATTTT | CASSQDLGEGARNTIYF
TRBD2 | TRBJ2-5 | TRBV19 | NA | 13 | TGTGCCAGTAGTATGCGGGGGCAAGAGACCCAGTACTTC | CASSMRGQETQYF
TRBD1 | TRBJ1-2 | TRBV9 | NA | 15 | TGTGCCAGCAGCGAGGGACAGGGGGCGGGCTATGGCTACACCTTC | CASSEGQGAGYGYTF
TRBD1 | TRBJ2-7 | TRBV6-5 | NA | 14 | TGTGCCAGCAGTCGATGGGACAGAGAGAACGAGCAGTACTTC | CASSRWDRENEQYF
NA | TRBJ2-7 | TRBV19 | NA | 15 | TGTGCCAGTAGTATGAGCCAGGGGACCTCTAGGGAGCAGTACTTC | CASSMSQGTSREQYF
TRBD1 | TRBJ1-1 | TRBV6-1 | NA | 15 | TGTGCCAGCAGGCAATCCCGGGACAGGGTAACTGAAGCTTTCTTT | CASRQSRDRVTEAFF
NA | TRBJ2-3 | TRBV2 | NA | 13 | TGTGCCAGCCTTTTGCAGGGCACAGATACGCAGTATTTT | CASLLQGTDTQYF
TRBD2 | TRBJ2-5 | TRBV7-2 | NA | 17 | TGTGCCAGCAGCTCAAGCGGGCGGGGGGGCTTGCAAGAGACCCAGTACTTC | CASSSSGRGGLQETQYF
NA | TRBJ2-7 | TRBV14 | NA | 13 | TGTGCCAGCAGCCAAGTGGTAGACTACGAGCAGTACTTC | CASSQVVDYEQYF
NA | TRBJ2-5 | TRBV11-2 | NA | 14 | TGTGCCAGCAGCTTAGATGGGGGGATGGTGGGCCAGTACTTC | CASSLDGGMVGQYF
TRBD2 | TRBJ2-4 | TRBV6-1 | NA | 15 | TGTGCCAGCAGCCTCCGCGAGCGGGAGAGGAACATTCAGTACTTC | CASSLRERERNIQYF
TRBD2 | TRBJ2-1 | TRBV29-1 | NA | 12 | TGCAGCGTGGCGGGAGGACGGAATGAGCAGTTCTTC | CSVAGGRNEQFF
TRBD1 | TRBJ1-3 | TRBV18 | NA | 16 | TGTGCCAGCTCACCACTCGGGACAGGATATGGAAACACCATATATTTT | CASSPLGTGYGNTIYF
NA | TRBJ1-2 | TRBV7-3 | NA | 15 | TGTGCCAGCACCCAATGGGAGAGGAAGGACTATGGCTACACCTTC | CASTQWERKDYGYTF
NA | TRBJ2-2 | TRBV4-2 | NA | 14 | TGTGCCAGCAGCCAACGGCGGGGTCCTGGGGAGCTGTTTTTT | CASSQRRGPGELFF
NA | TRBJ2-5 | TRBV30 | NA | 14 | TGTGCCTGGAGTTCACCCAGGGGCCAAGAGACCCAGTACTTC | CAWSSPRGQETQYF
NA | TRBJ2-1 | TRBV9 | once | 14 | TGTGCCAGCAGCGTAGGGTATTGGGAGAATGAGCAGTTCTTC | CASSVGYWENEQFF
NA | TRBJ2-7 | TRBV7-9 | NA | 14 | TGTGCCAGCAGCTTTAGTCAGACTTTCTACGAGCAGTACTTC | CASSFSQTFYEQYF
NA | TRBJ1-6 | TRBV30 | NA | 12 | TGTGCCTGGAATCCCGCGGGTTCACCCCTCCACTTT | CAWNPAGSPLHF
NA | TRBJ1-1 | TRBV14 | NA | 16 | TGTGCCAGCAGCCCCCTCGGTGTATCCATGAACACTGAAGCTTTCTTT | CASSPLGVSMNTEAFF
TRBD1 | TRBJ1-1 | TRBV9 | NA | 16 | TGTGCCAGCAGCATGAACAGGGGGCCAGACAACACTGAAGCTTTCTTT | CASSMNRGPDNTEAFF
TRBD1 | TRBJ1-4 | TRBV5-4 | NA | 16 | TGTGCCAGCAGCCGATGGACAGGGGGCTTGAGGGAAAAACTGTTTTTT | CASSRWTGGLREKLFF
NA | TRBJ1-2 | TRBV7-9 | NA | 14 | TGTGCCAGCAGCTCGCCCGGGACCTTCTATGGCTACACCTTC | CASSSPGTFYGYTF
NA | TRBJ2-7 | TRBV18 | NA | 12 | TGTGCCAGCTCAGGCGGAACCTACGAGCAGTACTTC | CASSGGTYEQYF
NA | TRBJ2-4 | TRBV6-1 | once | 13 | TGTGCCAGCAGGGCGGAAGTGGGAAACATTCAGTACTTC | CASRAEVGNIQYF
TRBD1 | TRBJ2-3 | TRBV5-1 | NA | 14 | TGCGCCAGCAGCTCCCGGACAGGGTTAGATACGCAGTATTTT | CASSSRTGLDTQYF
NA | TRBJ2-7 | TRBV6-6 | NA | 15 | TGTGCCAGCAGTTACTTATCAGACACCCTTAACGAGCAGTACTTC | CASSYLSDTLNEQYF
NA | TRBJ2-2 | TRBV30 | NA | 14 | TGTGCCTGGAAGCAGGGGCCTAACACCGGGGAGCTGTTTTTT | CAWKQGPNTGELFF
NA | TRBJ1-2 | TRBV7-9 | NA | 13 | TGTGCCAGCAACTTAGCCAGGGACTATGGCTACACCTTC | CASNLARDYGYTF
TRBD2 | TRBJ2-2 | TRBV5-4 | NA | 17 | TGTGCCAGCAGCTCTAGGACTAGCGGGGGGTCCACCGGGGAGCTGTTTTTT | CASSSRTSGGSTGELFF
NA | TRBJ2-7 | TRBV29-1 | once | 15 | TGCAGCGTTCGACCAACAGGGTACTCAGATTACGAGCAGTACTTC | CSVRPTGYSDYEQYF
TRBD1 | TRBJ2-2 | TRBV18 | NA | 15 | TGTGCCAGCTCATCCGGGACAGGGGAAACCGGGGAGCTGTTTTTT | CASSSGTGETGELFF
TRBD1 | TRBJ2-7 | TRBV18 | NA | 16 | TGTGCCAGCTCACCACGCCTGACAGGGGAATCCTACGAGCAGTACTTC | CASSPRLTGESYEQYF
NA | TRBJ1-2 | TRBV5-6 | NA | 12 | TGTGCCAGCAGCTTGGCCCATTCCGGCTACACCTTC | CASSLAHSGYTF
NA | TRBJ1-3 | TRBV6-1 | once | 14 | TGTGCCAGCAAACCGGGATCTCAAGGAAACACCATATATTTT | CASKPGSQGNTIYF
TRBD2 | TRBJ2-5 | TRBV5-1 | NA | 15 | TGCGCCAGCAGCACTGGACTAGCGGGCCAAGAGACCCAGTACTTC | CASSTGLAGQETQYF